This T cell receptor (beta chain) was identified in a study of CD8 T cells in Susac syndrome. Whole-study results and caveats: In total CD8+ repertoires, approximately 17 Susac-specific public clones were found, and four or five in CD8+ TEMRA repertoires.

All included Susac syndrome patients satisfied recently defined diagnostic criteria for definite or probable disease. The RNA input was 0.5 to 1 ug, and it was reverse transcribed with random hexamers. TCR beta CDR3 was amplified by immunoSEQ multiplex PCR. This amplification extended across 54 Vbeta and 13 Jbeta segments. TCRdb redid the calling of the immunoSEQ multiplex PCR reads with MiXCR, one entry per CDR3 protein. Among about 190,000 distinct CDR3 sequences listed, approximately 95% were seen once. CDR3 length equals 15 residues. Per germline, CDR1 SNHLY and CDR2 FYNNEI. Trimming removed 0 bases at V and 2 bases at J, with 8 bases between. This clonotype was seen only once. Its antigen is not known.

The clonotype comes from a human donor with Susac syndrome. The chain links TRBV2 to TRBJ2-1; D is unclear. Sequencing input: CD8+ T cells from PBMCs. CDR3 DNA sequence: TGTGCCAGCAGTGAAGCGGCGGCTGCCTACAATGAGCAGTTCTTC. Protein: CASSEAAAAYNEQFF.